This T cell receptor (beta chain) is drawn from a study of shared clonotypes between healthy human individuals. Study-level results: Clonotypes shared by all four sorted-subset donors had higher generation probabilities than non-shared clonotypes. Genetic and exposure-history diversity was limited by the small donor number.

Comment on this clone: Its antigen is undetermined. Other nucleotide sequences from this sample produce the same CDR3.

With 4 bases removed from V and 4 bases from J, the gap between germline ends came to 12 bases. Germline V gene lookup returns CDR1 SGHNT and CDR2 YYREEE (reference sequence). This CDR3 is built from 13 residues. Only in-frame clones appear in the TCRdb table, and some are missing; sequencing was by immunoSEQ multiplex PCR. Of 2 million to 2.5 million clones in the sample, about 92% were seen once. Sequences were obtained from naive CD4+ T cells from PBMCs. Subset defined: CD45RA+ positively selected. The chain uses TRBV5-4 and TRBJ2-7; tentative D call: TRBD2 (6 bases). This clonotype originated in a man between 18 and 29 years old in good health. Some clones in this sample may be carry-over from other donors' samples. CDR3 in DNA: TGTGCCAGCAGCCCGGGACTCTCATACGAGCAGTACTTC. This codes for CASSPGLSYEQYF.